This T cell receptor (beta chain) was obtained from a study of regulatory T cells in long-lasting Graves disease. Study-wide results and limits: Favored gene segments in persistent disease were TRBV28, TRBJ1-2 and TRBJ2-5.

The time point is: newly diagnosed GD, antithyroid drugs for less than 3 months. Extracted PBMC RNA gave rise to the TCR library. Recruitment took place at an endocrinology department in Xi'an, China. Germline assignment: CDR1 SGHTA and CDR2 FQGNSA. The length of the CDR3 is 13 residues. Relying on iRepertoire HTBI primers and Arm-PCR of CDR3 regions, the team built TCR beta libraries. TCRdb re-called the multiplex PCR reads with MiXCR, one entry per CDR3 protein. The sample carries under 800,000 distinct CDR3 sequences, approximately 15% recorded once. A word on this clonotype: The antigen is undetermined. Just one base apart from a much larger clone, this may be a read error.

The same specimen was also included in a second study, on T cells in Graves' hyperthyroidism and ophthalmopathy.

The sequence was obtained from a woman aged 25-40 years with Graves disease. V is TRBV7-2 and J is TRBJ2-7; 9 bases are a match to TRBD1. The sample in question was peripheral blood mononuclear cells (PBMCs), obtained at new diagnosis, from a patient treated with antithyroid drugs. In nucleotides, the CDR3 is TGTGCCAGCAGCGTAACAGGGGGCTACGGGCAGTACTTC. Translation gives CASSVTGGYGQYF.